This T cell receptor (beta chain) was identified in a study of blood T cell repertoires in COVID-19. Study details: The study drew acute and convalescent COVID-19 samples from the United States, Italy and Spain.

Source study methods: Using reference gene primer amplification, nucleated cell counts were estimated. Assay: immunoSEQ multiplex PCR; the TCRdb copy retains only in-frame clones and omits some. V and J calls and clone size are copied from that table; D and trimming were computed from the DNA. The sample lists a few hundred thousand clones; more than 75% were seen once. The participants were between about 18 and 90 years old and came from about two dozen US areas. Cohorts were determined from participant-reported clinical history. The sample was PBMCs or T cells enriched from blood (not recorded which). This clonotype was sampled from a woman aged 60-75 years in a cohort exposed to, infected with or recovered from COVID-19 (not recorded which).

CDR3 protein: CASRPGQQETQYF. As DNA, the CDR3 is TGTGCCAGCAGACCGGGACAACAAGAGACCCAGTACTTC. The rearrangement joins TRBV5-4 to TRBJ2-5, with D perhaps TRBD1 (6 bases). Deletions cut 5 bases from V and 2 bases from J, with 10 bases between. CDR3 length equals 13 residues. Germline V CDR1 and CDR2: SGHNT, YYREEE (reference sequence).